The sequence of this T cell receptor (beta chain) was determined in a study of molecular identifiers for immune sequencing clone quantification. This clonotype was recorded a few times. TCRdb passed the PCR reads through MiXCR, listing each CDR3 protein once. The data hold about 630,000 distinct CDR3 sequences, with approximately 24% observed a single time. The CDR3 contains 14 residues. V lost 4 bases to trimming and J lost 6 bases, with 14 bases between them. Per germline, CDR1 SGHRS and CDR2 YFSETQ. V gene TRBV5-1 combines with J gene TRBJ2-1, with D perhaps matching TRBD1 (6 bases). The sequencing input was naive CD8+ T cells from blood, with Jurkat cell RNA spiked in. This sample's subset: FACS-sorted CD8+CD4-CCR7+CD45RA+ naive T cells. The source is a human donor in good health. Some libraries in this study had Jurkat cell RNA spiked in. CDR3 loop: CASSQDSGFNEQFF. CDR3 nucleotides: TGCGCCAGCAGCCAGGACAGCGGTTTCAATGAGCAGTTCTTC. Based on the CDR3 plus reference TRBV5-1 and TRBJ2-1, the full variable domain is KAGVTQTPRYLIKTRGQQVTLSCSPISGHRSVSWYQQTPGQGLQFLFEYFSETQRNKGNFPGRFSGRQFSNSRSEMNVSTLELGDSALYLCASSQDSGFNEQFFGPGTRLTVL.